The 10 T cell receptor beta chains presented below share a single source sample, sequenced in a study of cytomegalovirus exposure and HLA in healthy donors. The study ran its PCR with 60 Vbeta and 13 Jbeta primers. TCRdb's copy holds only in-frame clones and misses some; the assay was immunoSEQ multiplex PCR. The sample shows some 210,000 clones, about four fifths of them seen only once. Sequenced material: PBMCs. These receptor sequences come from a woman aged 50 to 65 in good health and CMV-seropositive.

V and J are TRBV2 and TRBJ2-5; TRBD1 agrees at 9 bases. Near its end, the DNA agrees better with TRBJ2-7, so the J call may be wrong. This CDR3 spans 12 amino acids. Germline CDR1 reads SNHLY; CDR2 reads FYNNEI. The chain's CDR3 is CAGSGQGYEQYF. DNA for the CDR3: TGTGCCGGCTCGGGACAGGGCTACGAGCAGTACTTC.

In DNA form, the CDR3 reads TGTGCCAGCAGCCTGGACAGAAGAGTTAGTAACACCATATATTTT. The encoded protein is CASSLDRRVSNTIYF. The chain combines TRBV5-6 with TRBJ1-3, with TRBD1 as a possible D gene (6 bases). The CDR3 runs 15 residues. The V end was cut by 4 bases, the J end by 7 bases, with 18 bases between. Per germline, CDR1 SGHDT and CDR2 YYEEEE.

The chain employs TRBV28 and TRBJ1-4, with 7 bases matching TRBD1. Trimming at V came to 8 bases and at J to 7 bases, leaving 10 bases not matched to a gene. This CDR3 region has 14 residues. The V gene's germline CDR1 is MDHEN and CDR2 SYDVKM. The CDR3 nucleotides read TGTGCCAGCCGCACAGGGGTAGGGTTTGAAAAACTGTTTTTT. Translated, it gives CASRTGVGFEKLFF.

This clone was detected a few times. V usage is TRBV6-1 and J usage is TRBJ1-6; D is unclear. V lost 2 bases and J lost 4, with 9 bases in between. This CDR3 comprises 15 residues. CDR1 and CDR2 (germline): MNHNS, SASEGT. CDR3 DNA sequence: TGTGCCAGCAGTGAATCGAAGCGATATAATTCACCCCTCCACTTT. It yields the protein CASSESKRYNSPLHF.

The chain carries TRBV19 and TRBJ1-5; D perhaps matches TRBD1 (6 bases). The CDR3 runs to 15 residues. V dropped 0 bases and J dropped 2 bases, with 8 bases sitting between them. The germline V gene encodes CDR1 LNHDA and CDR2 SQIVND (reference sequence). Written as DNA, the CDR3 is TGTGCCAGTAGTATAGACAGGGGAGGCAATCAGCCCCAGCATTTT. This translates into CASSIDRGGNQPQHF.

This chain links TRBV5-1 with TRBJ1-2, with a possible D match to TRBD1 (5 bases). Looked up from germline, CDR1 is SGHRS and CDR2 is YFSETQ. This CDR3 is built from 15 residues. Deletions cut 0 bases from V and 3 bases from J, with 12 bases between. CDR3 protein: CASSLGGQGYYGYTF. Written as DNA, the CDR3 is TGCGCCAGCAGCTTGGGTGGGCAGGGCTACTATGGCTACACCTTC.

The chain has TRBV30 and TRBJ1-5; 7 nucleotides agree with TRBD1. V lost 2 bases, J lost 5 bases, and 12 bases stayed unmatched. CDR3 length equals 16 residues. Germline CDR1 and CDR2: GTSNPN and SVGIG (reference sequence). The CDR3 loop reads CAWSIGGFDGYQPQHF. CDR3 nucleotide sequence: TGTGCCTGGAGTATAGGGGGCTTCGATGGGTATCAGCCCCAGCATTTT.

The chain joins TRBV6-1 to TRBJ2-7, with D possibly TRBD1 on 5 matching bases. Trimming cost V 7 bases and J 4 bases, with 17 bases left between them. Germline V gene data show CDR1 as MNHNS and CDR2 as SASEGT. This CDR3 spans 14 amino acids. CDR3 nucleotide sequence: TGTGCCAGCAACAGAGGCAGGGCCACTTACGAGCAGTACTTC. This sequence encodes CASNRGRATYEQYF.

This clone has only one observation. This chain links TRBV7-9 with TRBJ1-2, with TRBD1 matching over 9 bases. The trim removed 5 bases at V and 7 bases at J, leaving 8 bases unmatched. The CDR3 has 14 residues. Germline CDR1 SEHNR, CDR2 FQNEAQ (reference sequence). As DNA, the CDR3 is TGTGCCAGCAGCAATACAGGGGGCGGAAGTGGCTACACCTTC. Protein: CASSNTGGGSGYTF.

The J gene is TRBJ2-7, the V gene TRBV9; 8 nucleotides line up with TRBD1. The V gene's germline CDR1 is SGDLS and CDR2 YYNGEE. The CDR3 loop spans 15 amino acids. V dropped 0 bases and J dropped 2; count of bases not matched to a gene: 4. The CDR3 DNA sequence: TGTGCCAGCAGCGTAGGGGACAGGTCGACCTACGAGCAGTACTTC. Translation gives CASSVGDRSTYEQYF.